These 12 T cell receptor beta chains originate from one sample sequenced in a study of T-cell reconstitution after alpha-beta-depleted transplantation in children. TCRbeta library preparation incorporated unique molecular identifiers. TCRdb independently ran MiXCR on the PCR reads; one entry per CDR3 protein. Of some 300,000 distinct CDR3 sequences in the sample, about 9.5% were seen once. The material sequenced was PBMCs, taken before TCRalphabeta/CD19-depleted stem cell transplant. Receptors originate from a boy under three years old with acute myeloid leukemia, due to receive a stem cell transplant.

This clonotype has just a few counts. The chain links TRBV2 to TRBJ1-6; no definite D call. This CDR3 has 10 residues. V gave up 4 bases and J gave up 10 bases, with 2 bases separating them. CDR1 and CDR2 from the germline V gene are SNHLY and FYNNEI. The CDR3 nucleotides are TGTGCCAGCAGTGTCTCACCCCTCCACTTT. Translating it yields CASSVSPLHF.

V is TRBV20-1 and J is TRBJ2-7, with 11 bases matching TRBD1. Germline V gene lookup returns CDR1 DFQATT and CDR2 SNEGSKA (reference sequence). V gave up 3 bases and J gave up 4 bases; unmatched junction bases: 11. The CDR3 contains 16 residues. The CDR3 coding sequence is TGCAGTGCTAGGGATTACTCGGGACAGGGGGGGTACGAGCAGTACTTC. This translates into CSARDYSGQGGYEQYF.

In nucleotides, the CDR3 is TGTGCCAGCAGCGGCAGGGACCACAGATACGAGCAGTACTTC. Translation: CASSGRDHRYEQYF. The genes are TRBV7-8 and TRBJ2-7; D might be TRBD1 or TRBD2, each matching 5 bases. Germline V gene sequence: CDR1 SGHVS, CDR2 FQNEAQ. Deletions cut 5 bases from V and 4 bases from J, with 15 bases between. The CDR3 runs to 14 residues. The full variable domain, with the rest looked up from reference TRBV7-8 and TRBJ2-7, is GAGVSQSPRYKVAKRGQDVALRCDPISGHVSLFWYQQALGQGPEFLTYFQNEAQLDKSGLPSDRFFAERPEGSVSTLKIQRTQQEDSAVYLCASSGRDHRYEQYFGPGTRLTVT.

Many counts were recorded for this clonotype. The CDR3 sequence: CSVALTGTNEKLFF. Written as DNA, the CDR3 is TGCAGCGTTGCCTTGACAGGAACTAATGAAAAACTGTTTTTT. The V gene is TRBV29-1, the J gene TRBJ1-4, with D possibly matching TRBD1 (6 bases). Looked up from germline, CDR1 is SQVTM and CDR2 is ANQGSEA. The CDR3 length is 14 residues. Between the trimmed V and J ends, which lost 4 bases and 1 base, there was a span of 10 bases.

This clonotype appeared many times. The rearrangement links TRBV27 to TRBJ2-5; 7 bases map to TRBD2. This CDR3 has 14 residues. Germline V gene sequence: CDR1 MNHEY, CDR2 SMNVEV (reference sequence). V dropped 0 bases and J dropped 5; count of bases not matched to a gene: 3. DNA of the CDR3: TGTGCCAGCAGTTTATCATGGGGAGGGGAGACCCAGTACTTC. Translating gives CASSLSWGGETQYF.

In this sample, this clonotype turned up many times. The chain uses TRBV28 and TRBJ1-1, with TRBD1 as a possible D gene (5 bases). Germline CDR1 is MDHEN and CDR2 is SYDVKM. The CDR3 contains 13 residues. The V end lost 11 bases, the J end lost 11 bases, and 24 bases lay between the germline ends. The CDR3: CAVNPPGRILAFF. The CDR3 DNA reads TGTGCCGTAAACCCCCCGGGACGGATTTTGGCTTTCTTT. Full variable domain (outside the CDR3, taken from reference TRBV28 and TRBJ1-1): DVKVTQSSRYLVKRTGEKVFLECVQDMDHENMFWYRQDPGLGLRLIYFSYDVKMKEKGDIPEGYSVSREKKERFSLILESASTNQTSMYLCAVNPPGRILAFFGQGTRLTVV.

This clonotype was seen only a few times. The chain employs TRBV24-1 and TRBJ2-1; 10 nucleotides match TRBD2. Germline V gene data show CDR1 as KGHDR and CDR2 as SFDVKD. The CDR3 consists of 17 residues. The junction had 7 bases not matched to a gene; V was cut back by 4 bases and J by 2 bases. DNA for the CDR3: TGTGCCACCAGTGACACCTTAGCGGGAGGACCCTACAATGAGCAGTTCTTC. Translation gives CATSDTLAGGPYNEQFF.

This clonotype was counted ten times or more. This chain links TRBV13 with TRBJ1-3; 9 nucleotides align to TRBD1. The CDR3 has 14 residues. From germline, CDR1 is PRHDT and CDR2 FYEKMQ (reference sequence). V lost 3 bases, J lost 5 bases, and 2 bases stayed unmatched. CDR3 region: CASSFGQGRNTIYF. The CDR3, as DNA: TGTGCCAGCAGCTTCGGACAGGGGAGAAACACCATATATTTT.

This clonotype was seen at least ten times. The rearrangement joins TRBV20-1 to TRBJ2-3; no reliable D call. The CDR3 length is 10 residues. The V end lost 3 bases, the J end lost 6 bases, and 4 bases lay between the germline ends. Germline values: CDR1 DFQATT, CDR2 SNEGSKA (reference sequence). CDR3 in DNA: TGCAGTGCTAGTTCCGATACGCAGTATTTT. As protein: CSASSDTQYF.

At least ten counts were recorded for this clonotype. This sequence joins TRBV5-1 and TRBJ2-1; 8 bases fit TRBD2. The CDR3 has 11 residues. The trim removed 5 bases at V and 10 bases at J, leaving 2 bases unmatched. From germline, CDR1 is SGHRS and CDR2 YFSETQ. The CDR3 reads CASSRLAEQFF. As DNA, the CDR3 is TGCGCCAGCAGTCGACTAGCGGAGCAGTTCTTC.

This clonotype was observed at least ten times. This rearrangement joins TRBV9 to TRBJ1-5; the match to TRBD1 covers 8 bases. There are 14 residues in the CDR3. CDR1 SGDLS and CDR2 YYNGEE come from the germline V gene. V dropped 4 bases and J dropped 3; count of bases not matched to a gene: 3. The DNA of the CDR3 is TGTGCCAGCAGCCGGACAGGGAACAATCAGCCCCAGCATTTT. Its protein is CASSRTGNNQPQHF.

The chain employs TRBV12-3 or TRBV12-4 and TRBJ2-1, with 11 bases identical to TRBD2. The CDR3 contains 18 residues. After removal of 3 bases from V and 3 bases from J, the junction contained 10 bases not matched to a gene. CDR3 loop: CASSFDGTSGPFYNEQFF. Written as DNA, the CDR3 is TGTGCCAGCAGTTTTGATGGGACTAGCGGCCCCTTCTACAATGAGCAGTTCTTC.